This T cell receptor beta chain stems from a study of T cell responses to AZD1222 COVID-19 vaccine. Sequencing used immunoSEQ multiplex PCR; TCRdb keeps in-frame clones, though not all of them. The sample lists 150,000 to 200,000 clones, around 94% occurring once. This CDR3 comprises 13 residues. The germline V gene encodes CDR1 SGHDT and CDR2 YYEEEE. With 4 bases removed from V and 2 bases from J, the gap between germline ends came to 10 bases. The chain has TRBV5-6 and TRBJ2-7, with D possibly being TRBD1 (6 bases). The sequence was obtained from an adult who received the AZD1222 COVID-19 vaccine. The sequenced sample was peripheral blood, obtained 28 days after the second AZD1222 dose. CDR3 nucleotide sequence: TGTGCCAGCAGCCCGGACAGTGCCTACGAGCAGTACTTC. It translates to CASSPDSAYEQYF. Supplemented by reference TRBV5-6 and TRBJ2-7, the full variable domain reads DAGVTQSPTHLIKTRGQQVTLRCSPKSGHDTVSWYQQALGQGPQFIFQYYEEEERQRGNFPDRFSGHQFPNYSSELNVNALLLGDSALYLCASSPDSAYEQYFGPGTRLTVT.